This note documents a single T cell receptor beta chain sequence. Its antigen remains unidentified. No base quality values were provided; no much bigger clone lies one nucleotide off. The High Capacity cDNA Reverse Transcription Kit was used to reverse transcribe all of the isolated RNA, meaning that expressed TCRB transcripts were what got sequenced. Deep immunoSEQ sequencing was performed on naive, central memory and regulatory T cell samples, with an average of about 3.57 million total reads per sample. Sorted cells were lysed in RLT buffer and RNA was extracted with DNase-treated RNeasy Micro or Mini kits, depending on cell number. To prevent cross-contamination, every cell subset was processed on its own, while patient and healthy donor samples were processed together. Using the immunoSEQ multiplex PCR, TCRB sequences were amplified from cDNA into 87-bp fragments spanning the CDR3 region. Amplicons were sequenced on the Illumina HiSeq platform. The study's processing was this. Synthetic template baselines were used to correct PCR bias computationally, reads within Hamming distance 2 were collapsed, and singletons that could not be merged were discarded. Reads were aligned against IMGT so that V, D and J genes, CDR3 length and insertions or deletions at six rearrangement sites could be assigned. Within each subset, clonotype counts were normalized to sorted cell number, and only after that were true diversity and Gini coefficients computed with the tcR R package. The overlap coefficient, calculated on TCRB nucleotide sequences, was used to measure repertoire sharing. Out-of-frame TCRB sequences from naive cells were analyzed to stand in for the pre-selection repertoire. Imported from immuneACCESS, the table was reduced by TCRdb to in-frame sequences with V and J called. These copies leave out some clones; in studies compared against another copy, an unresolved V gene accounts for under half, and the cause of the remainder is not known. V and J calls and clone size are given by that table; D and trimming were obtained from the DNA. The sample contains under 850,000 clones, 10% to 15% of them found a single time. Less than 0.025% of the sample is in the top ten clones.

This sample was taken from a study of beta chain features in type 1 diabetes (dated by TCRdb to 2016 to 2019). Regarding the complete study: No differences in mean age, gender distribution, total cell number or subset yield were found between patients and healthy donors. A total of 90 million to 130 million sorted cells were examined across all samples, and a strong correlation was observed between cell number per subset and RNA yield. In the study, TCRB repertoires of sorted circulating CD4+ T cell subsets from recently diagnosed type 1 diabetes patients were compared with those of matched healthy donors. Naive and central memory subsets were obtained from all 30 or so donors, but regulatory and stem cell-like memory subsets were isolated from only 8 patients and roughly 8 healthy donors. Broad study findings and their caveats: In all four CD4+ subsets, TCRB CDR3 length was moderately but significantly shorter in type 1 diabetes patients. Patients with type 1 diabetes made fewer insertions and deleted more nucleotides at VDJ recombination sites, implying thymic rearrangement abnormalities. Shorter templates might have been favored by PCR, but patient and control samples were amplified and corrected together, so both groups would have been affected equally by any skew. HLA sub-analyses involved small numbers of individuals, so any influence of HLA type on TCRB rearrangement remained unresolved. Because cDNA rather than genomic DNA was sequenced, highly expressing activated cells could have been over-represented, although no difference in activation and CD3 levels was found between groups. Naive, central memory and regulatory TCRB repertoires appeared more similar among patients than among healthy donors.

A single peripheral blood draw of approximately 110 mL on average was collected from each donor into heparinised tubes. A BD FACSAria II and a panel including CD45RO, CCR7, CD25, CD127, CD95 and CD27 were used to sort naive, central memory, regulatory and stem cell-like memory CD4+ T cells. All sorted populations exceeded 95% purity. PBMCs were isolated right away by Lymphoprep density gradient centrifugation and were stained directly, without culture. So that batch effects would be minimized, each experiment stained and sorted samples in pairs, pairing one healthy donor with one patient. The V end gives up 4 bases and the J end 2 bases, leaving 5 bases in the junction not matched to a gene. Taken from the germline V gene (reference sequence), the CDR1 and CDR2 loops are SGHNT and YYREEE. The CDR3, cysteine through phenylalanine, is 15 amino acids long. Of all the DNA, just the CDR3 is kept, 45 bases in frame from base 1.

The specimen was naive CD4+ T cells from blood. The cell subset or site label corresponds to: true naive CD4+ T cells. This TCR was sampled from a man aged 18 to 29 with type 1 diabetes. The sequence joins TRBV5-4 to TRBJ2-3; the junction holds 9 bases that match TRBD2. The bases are TGTGCCAGCAGCCTGACTAGCGGACTCACAGATACGCAGTATTTT. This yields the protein CASSLTSGLTDTQYF.